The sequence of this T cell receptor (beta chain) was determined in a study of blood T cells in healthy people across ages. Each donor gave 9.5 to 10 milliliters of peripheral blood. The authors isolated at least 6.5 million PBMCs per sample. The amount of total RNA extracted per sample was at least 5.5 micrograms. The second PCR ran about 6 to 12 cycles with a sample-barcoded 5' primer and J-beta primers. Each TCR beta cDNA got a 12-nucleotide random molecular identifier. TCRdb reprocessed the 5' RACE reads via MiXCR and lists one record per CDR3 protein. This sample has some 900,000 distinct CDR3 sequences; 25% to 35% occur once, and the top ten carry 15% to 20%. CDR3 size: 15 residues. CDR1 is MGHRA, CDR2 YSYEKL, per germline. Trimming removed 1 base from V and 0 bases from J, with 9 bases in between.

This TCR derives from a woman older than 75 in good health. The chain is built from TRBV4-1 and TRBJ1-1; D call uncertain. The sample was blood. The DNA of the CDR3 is TGCGCCAGCAGCCAAGCTTTCATTGTGAACACTGAAGCTTTCTTT. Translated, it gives CASSQAFIVNTEAFF.